These T cell receptor beta chains were read from a single sample in a study of blood T cell repertoires in COVID-19. TCRdb keeps only in-frame clones here, not all; method: immunoSEQ multiplex PCR. The sample records 200,000 to 300,000 clones, around four fifths being singletons. The sequenced sample consisted of peripheral blood. The receptors originated from a man younger than 40 who had recovered from COVID-19. CDR3s include the opening cysteine and the closing phenylalanine or tryptophan. Fields, in order: V gene, D gene, J gene, CDR3 DNA, CDR3 protein. D genes are given only for firm matches.

v_call: TRBV10-1; d_call: TRBD1; j_call: TRBJ2-5; cdr3_nt: TGCGCCAGTGAGACAGGGACACTGTACCAAGAGACCCAGTACTTC; cdr3_aa: CASETGTLYQETQYF
v_call: TRBV27; d_call: TRBD2; j_call: TRBJ2-1; cdr3_nt: TGTGCCAGCAGTCCCGCACCGACTAGCGTTTCCTACAATGAGCAGTTCTTC; cdr3_aa: CASSPAPTSVSYNEQFF
v_call: TRBV5-1; d_call: -; j_call: TRBJ2-5; cdr3_nt: TGCGCCAGCACTCCCGGCTCAGGGCGGGAGACCCAGTACTTC; cdr3_aa: CASTPGSGRETQYF
v_call: TRBV19; d_call: TRBD2; j_call: TRBJ2-3; cdr3_nt: TGTGCCAGTAGTCTCGCGTGGAATAGCGGGGGGGTAGATACGCAGTATTTT; cdr3_aa: CASSLAWNSGGVDTQYF
v_call: TRBV7-3; d_call: TRBD2; j_call: TRBJ2-1; cdr3_nt: TGTGCCAGCAGCGTACAAGCGGGGGGTAGGAATGAGCAGTTCTTC; cdr3_aa: CASSVQAGGRNEQFF
v_call: TRBV11-2; d_call: TRBD1; j_call: TRBJ2-1; cdr3_nt: TGTGCCAGCAGCTTAGCCCCGGGACAGTACAATGAGCAGTTCTTC; cdr3_aa: CASSLAPGQYNEQFF
v_call: TRBV4-2; d_call: -; j_call: TRBJ2-4; cdr3_nt: TGTGCCAGCAGCCCACAACCTGCGGGGCCATATAACATTCAGTACTTC; cdr3_aa: CASSPQPAGPYNIQYF
v_call: TRBV6-2/TRBV6-3; d_call: -; j_call: TRBJ1-1; cdr3_nt: TGTGCCAGCAGTTACCCCGACAGAGAAGCTTTCTTT; cdr3_aa: CASSYPDREAFF
v_call: TRBV12-3/TRBV12-4; d_call: -; j_call: TRBJ2-3; cdr3_nt: TGTGCCAGCAGTCCGGACTTACCCGGGGGGCAGTATTTT; cdr3_aa: CASSPDLPGGQYF
v_call: TRBV7-6; d_call: TRBD1; j_call: TRBJ1-5; cdr3_nt: TGTGCCAGCAGCCCTTGGGACAGGTCCTATAGCAATCAGCCCCAGCATTTT; cdr3_aa: CASSPWDRSYSNQPQHF
v_call: TRBV4-1; d_call: -; j_call: TRBJ1-1; cdr3_nt: TGCGCCAGCAGCCAAGACCTTAACACTGAAGCTTTCTTT; cdr3_aa: CASSQDLNTEAFF